This TCR beta chain came from a study of neoadjuvant anti-PD-1 for oral cavity cancer. Measured with immunoSEQ multiplex PCR; TCRdb has only the in-frame clones, and not every one. The profile shows some 15,000 clones, around two thirds of them singletons. Overall study results and limits: Post-nivolumab, blood T cell clonality was significantly elevated in non-responders. Only a few patients per response group were TCR-analyzed; validation needed.

Of note for this clone: Its antigen is not known. Sequence at one end of the junction differs from germline and may be a read error.

Stage II-IVA oral cavity squamous cell carcinoma was new and untreated by systemic or radiation therapy. Cohort: HPV-negative, locally advanced oral cavity squamous cell carcinoma patients. Germline V gene sequence: CDR1 DFQATT, CDR2 SNEGSKA (reference sequence). The CDR3 runs 9 residues. The V and J genes are TRBV20-1 and TRBJ2-7; D is uncertain. The sequence came from a person aged 35 to 85 with oral cavity squamous cell carcinoma. The material was PBMCs, obtained before nivolumab (anti-PD-1) treatment. Here the CDR3 reads CSASFEQYF. CDR3 sequence (DNA): TGCAGTGCTTCCTTCGAGCAGTACTTC.